This TCR beta chain was identified in a study of CD8 T cells in Susac syndrome (dated by TCRdb to between 2019 and 2020). About the study as a whole: The study used repertoire sequencing to test whether antigen drove CD8+ T cell activation and differentiation in Susac syndrome. CD8+ T cell repertoire clonality was compared between eleven to twelve healthy donors, approximately 14 Susac syndrome patients and approximately 16 multiple sclerosis patients. Beyond this particular receptor, the publication reports: The study acknowledged that relatively few individuals were included in the TCR sequencing and HLA analysis.

Points on this clonotype: Its antigen remains unidentified. Base qualities are missing; no much larger clone stands one base away.

From the cysteine up to the phenylalanine, the CDR3 has a length of 12 residues. CDR3 DNA only is kept here, 36 bases in frame from base 1. The V end loses 7 bases and the J end loses 4 bases, and a stretch of 10 bases separates them. High-throughput TCR beta sequencing profiled peripheral blood CD8+ and CD4+ T cells from healthy donors, Susac syndrome patients and multiple sclerosis patients. Multiple sclerosis controls were treatment-naive patients with stable or active relapsing-remitting disease fulfilling revised McDonald criteria. Bulk CD8+ and CD4+ T cells were purified by magnetic negative isolation, while CD8+ TEMRA cells were enriched using FACS. Blood was collected in EDTA tubes and processed within 24 hours, with PBMCs isolated through density gradient centrifugation. PBMCs destined for TCR sequencing were cryopreserved in liquid nitrogen and later thawed in a 37 °C water bath. The sorted or isolated CD4+, CD8+ and CD8+ TEMRA cells reached a purity of at least 90%.

RNA was extracted with the RNeasy kit and roughly 0.5 to 1 ug was reverse transcribed using random hexamers. TCR beta CDR3 regions were amplified with the immunoSEQ multiplex PCR assay covering 54 Vbeta and 13 Jbeta segments. PCR amplification bias was corrected using a synthetic template baseline for primer optimization and computational correction. On the study's bioinformatics: Reads were assigned to V, D and J genes according to IMGT and analyzed in immunoSEQ Analyzer, with only productive sequences retained. Clonality was computed as one minus Shannon entropy normalized by log2 of the number of productive unique sequences. For each patient and control, public and private clones were evaluated within the 100 most prevalent clones. Clones were defined as Susac-specific if absent from the healthy and MS cohorts, from around 1,100 published viral clones and from other ImmuneACCESS disease sequences. TCRdb cleaned the public reads at Q25 with fastp, built clones with MiXCR and kept in-frame beta chains. Merged by CDR3 protein, the rows form single entries marked with the most common genes and DNA. V and J calls and clone size were set by TCRdb, not the authors. The sample contains 400,000 or so distinct CDR3 sequences, about 85% of them found a single time. The ten biggest clones cover approximately 0.11% of the sample.

The TCR sequence derives from a human donor with multiple sclerosis. Recombination connected TRBV12-3 or TRBV12-4 to TRBJ1-2; confidence is insufficient to name the D gene. Sequencing input: CD8+ T cells from PBMCs. The DNA reads TGTGCCAGCACCATCCCAGGCTATGGCTACACCTTC. It codes for CASTIPGYGYTF.